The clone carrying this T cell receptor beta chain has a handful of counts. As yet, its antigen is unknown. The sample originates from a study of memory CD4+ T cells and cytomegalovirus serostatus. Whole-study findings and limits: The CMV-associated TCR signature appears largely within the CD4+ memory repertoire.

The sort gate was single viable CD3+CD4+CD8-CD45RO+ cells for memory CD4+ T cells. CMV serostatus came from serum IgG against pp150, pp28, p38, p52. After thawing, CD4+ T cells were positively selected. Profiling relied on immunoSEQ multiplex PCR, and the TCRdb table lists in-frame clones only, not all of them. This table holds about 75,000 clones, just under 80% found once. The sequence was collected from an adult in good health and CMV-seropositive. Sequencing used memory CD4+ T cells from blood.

CDR3 sequence (DNA): TGTGCCAGCAGCTTGACAGGGGAGGGTACGCAGTATTTT. Protein sequence: CASSLTGEGTQYF. The chain links TRBV11-2 to TRBJ2-3; the D gene is possibly TRBD1 (8 bases). Per the germline V gene, CDR1 is SGHAT and CDR2 is FQNNGV. The CDR3 spans 13 residues. V was shortened by 3 bases and J by 8 bases, with 12 bases between the two germline ends. The full variable domain, its missing parts supplied by reference TRBV11-2 and TRBJ2-3, is EAGVAQSPRYKIIEKRQSVAFWCNPISGHATLYWYQQILGQGPKLLIQFQNNGVVDDSQLPKDRFSAERLKGVDSTLKIQPAKLEDSAVYLCASSLTGEGTQYFGPGTRLTVL.